The clone carrying this TCR beta chain was detected only a few times. Antigen unknown. These data originate in a study of CD4+ T cells in melanoma. General observations from the study: In melanoma, neoantigen-specific CD4+ T cells reportedly differed in differentiation state.

Sequencing used immunoSEQ multiplex PCR; TCRdb keeps in-frame clones, though not all of them. The repertoire holds 52,000 or so clones, with 60% to 80% as singletons. Material for sequencing was tumor tissue. The source is a human donor with melanoma.

CDR3 nucleotide sequence: TGCGCCAGCAGCCAAGTAAGAACGAGTGAGCAGTACTTC. Translated: CASSQVRTSEQYF. V is TRBV4-3 and J is TRBJ2-7, with no clear D. The germline gives CDR1 LGHNA, CDR2 YSLEER. Trimming cost V 1 base and J 7 bases, with 11 bases left between them. The CDR3 loop spans 13 amino acids.